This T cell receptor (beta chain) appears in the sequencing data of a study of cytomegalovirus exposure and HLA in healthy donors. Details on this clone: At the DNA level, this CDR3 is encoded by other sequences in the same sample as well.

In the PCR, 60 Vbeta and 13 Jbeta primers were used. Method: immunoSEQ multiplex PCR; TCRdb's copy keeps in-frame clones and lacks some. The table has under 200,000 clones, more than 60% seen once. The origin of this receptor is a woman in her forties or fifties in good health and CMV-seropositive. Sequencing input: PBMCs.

CDR3 residues: CASSLGDRSYEQYF. The CDR3 DNA follows: TGTGCCAGCAGCTTAGGGGACAGGTCCTACGAGCAGTACTTC. The chain combines TRBV11-3 with TRBJ2-7; 8 nucleotides agree with TRBD1. J was trimmed by 1 base and V by 1 base; bases with no gene match: 0. This CDR3 is 14 amino acids long. Germline CDR1 and CDR2: SGHNT and YENEEA.